Here is one T cell receptor beta chain with its context. This entry comes from a study of T cell responses to AZD1222 COVID-19 vaccine. V was trimmed by 5 bases and J by 0 bases, leaving 13 bases between them. CDR1 and CDR2 from the germline V gene are SGHTA and FQGTGA. This CDR3 is 15 amino acids long. The method was immunoSEQ multiplex PCR; TCRdb's version includes in-frame clones alone and lacks a portion of them. Of tens of thousands of clones in the sample, approximately 90% were seen once. The chain combines TRBV7-3 with TRBJ1-2; D may be TRBD1 (6 bases). The source material was peripheral blood, sampled on day 0 of AZD1222 vaccination. The receptor comes from an adult in good health. This CDR3 is CASSPTGTSNYGYTF. For the CDR3, the DNA is TGTGCCAGCAGCCCTACCGGGACATCTAACTATGGCTACACCTTC.